Below, 8 T cell receptor beta chains from the same sample are listed, as sequenced in a study of cytomegalovirus exposure and HLA in healthy donors. Researchers ran the PCR with 60 Vbeta and 13 Jbeta primers. Produced via immunoSEQ multiplex PCR; TCRdb's table is partial and in-frame only. The sample lists 250,000 or so clones, under 90% occurring once. The specimen was PBMCs. The origin of the receptors is a human donor in good health.

This chain uses TRBV11-3 with TRBJ2-6; the D gene is possibly TRBD1 (6 bases). Per germline, CDR1 SGHNT and CDR2 YENEEA. This CDR3 region has 15 residues. Trimming removed 5 bases at V and 0 bases at J, with 8 bases between. The CDR3 sequence: CASSQQGSGANVLTF. The CDR3 nucleotides read TGTGCCAGCAGCCAACAGGGCTCTGGGGCCAACGTCCTGACTTTC.

This sequence joins TRBV7-3 and TRBJ1-2; a possible D gene is TRBD1 (5 bases). Germline V gene sequence: CDR1 SGHTA, CDR2 FQGTGA. V shed 5 bases and J shed 7 bases, with 14 bases lying between them. CDR3 length equals 13 residues. The CDR3 region has the DNA TGTGCCAGCAGCCCCGAACGGGGGGGTGGCTACACCTTC. Amino acids: CASSPERGGGYTF.

The chain recombines TRBV15 with TRBJ2-1; 10 nucleotides line up with TRBD2. CDR3 length: 15 amino acids. The V gene end was trimmed by 3 bases and the J gene end by 8 bases; junction bases not matched to a gene: 7. CDR1 is LNHNV, CDR2 YYDKDF, per germline (reference sequence). The CDR3 bases are TGTGCCACCAGCAGCCGGCTAGCGGGAGTCCATGAGCAGTTCTTC. Protein product: CATSSRLAGVHEQFF.

The V gene is TRBV5-1, the J gene TRBJ2-2; 10 nucleotides align to TRBD2. The CDR3 extends over 16 amino acids. Germline lookup yields CDR1 SGHRS and CDR2 YFSETQ. J gave up 5 bases and V 0 bases, and 4 bases lay outside the gene matches. DNA of the CDR3: TGCGCCAGCAGCTTGGAACAGCGGGAGGGTACCGGGGAGCTGTTTTTT. Protein sequence: CASSLEQREGTGELFF. Together with reference TRBV5-1 and TRBJ2-2, the CDR3 gives the full variable domain: KAGVTQTPRYLIKTRGQQVTLSCSPISGHRSVSWYQQTPGQGLQFLFEYFSETQRNKGNFPGRFSGRQFSNSRSEMNVSTLELGDSALYLCASSLEQREGTGELFFGEGSRLTVL.

This chain joins TRBV9 and TRBJ2-7; TRBD1 matches at 7 bases. The CDR3 extends over 14 amino acids. Germline loops: CDR1 SGDLS, CDR2 YYNGEE. Trimming took 2 bases from V and 2 from J; bases not matched to a gene: 4. The CDR3 here is CASSVRDRAYEQYF. CDR3 DNA sequence: TGTGCCAGCAGCGTTCGGGACAGAGCCTACGAGCAGTACTTC.

This clone was observed once. A read error may produce the germline difference seen at one junction end. This chain joins TRBV10-3 and TRBJ2-7; D ambiguous. Germline-derived CDR1 and CDR2 are ENHRY and SYGVKD. The CDR3 is made up of 13 amino acids. In nucleotides, the CDR3 is TGTGCCATCAGTGAGACATCCTCCTACGAGCGGTACTTC. It encodes CAISETSSYERYF.

The chain carries TRBV19 and TRBJ2-2, with D tentatively TRBD2 (5 bases). V was pared by 5 bases and J by 0 bases, with 16 bases between. Germline CDR1 is LNHDA and CDR2 is SQIVND (reference sequence). The CDR3 is 17 residues long. Written as DNA, the CDR3 is TGTGCCAGTAGTCTTGGGAGTGGAAACGCGAACACCGGGGAGCTGTTTTTT. Protein product: CASSLGSGNANTGELFF.

A single count supports this clone. The genes are TRBV28 and TRBJ2-6; 7 nucleotides line up with TRBD2. After removal of 6 bases from V and 2 bases from J, the junction contained 16 bases not matched to a gene. This CDR3 has 19 residues. The V gene's germline CDR1 is MDHEN and CDR2 SYDVKM. DNA for the CDR3: TGTGCCAGCAGAAATCCCTCCGGACGGGAGGAAGCTGGGGCCAACGTCCTGACTTTC. Translating gives CASRNPSGREEAGANVLTF.